Described below is a single T cell receptor (beta chain) sequence and its context. What it recognizes is unknown. TCRdb keeps only in-frame clones here, not all; method: immunoSEQ multiplex PCR. The data show 150,000 to 200,000 clones, around four fifths seen once. This sample is part of a study of cytomegalovirus exposure and HLA in healthy donors. The V and J ends lost 6 bases and 7 bases respectively, with 5 bases between them. The CDR3 consists of 10 residues. Germline V gives CDR1 SGHKS, CDR2 YYEKEE (reference sequence). Overall study findings and caveats: Accounts indicate the classifier identified cytomegalovirus status with strong specificity and sensitivity. The majority of TCR sequences were rare, yet some public TCRs appeared in many donors.

The TCR comes from a man younger than 45 in good health and CMV-seropositive. This chain connects TRBV5-5 to TRBJ2-1; unclear D gene. Specimen: PBMCs. CDR3 in amino acids: CASTKNEQFF. The CDR3 DNA is TGTGCCAGCACCAAAAATGAGCAGTTCTTC.